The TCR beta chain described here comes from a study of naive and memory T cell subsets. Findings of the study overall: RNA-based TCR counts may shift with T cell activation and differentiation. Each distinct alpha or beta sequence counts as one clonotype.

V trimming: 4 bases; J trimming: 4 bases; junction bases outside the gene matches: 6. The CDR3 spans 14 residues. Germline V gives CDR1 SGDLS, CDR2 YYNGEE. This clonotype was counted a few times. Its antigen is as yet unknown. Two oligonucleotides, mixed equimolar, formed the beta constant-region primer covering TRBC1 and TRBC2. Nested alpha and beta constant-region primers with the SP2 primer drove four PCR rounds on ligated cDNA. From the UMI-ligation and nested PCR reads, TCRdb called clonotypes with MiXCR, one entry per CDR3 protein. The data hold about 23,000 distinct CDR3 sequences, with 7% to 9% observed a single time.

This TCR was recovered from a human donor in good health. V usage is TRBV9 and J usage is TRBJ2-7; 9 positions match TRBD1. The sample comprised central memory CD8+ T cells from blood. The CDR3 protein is CASSQGQGGYEQYF. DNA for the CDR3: TGTGCCAGCAGCCAGGGACAGGGTGGGTACGAGCAGTACTTC.